Listed here are 11 T cell receptor beta chains from one sample, sequenced in a study of blood T cell repertoires in COVID-19. Clones were sequenced by immunoSEQ multiplex PCR, and TCRdb holds only the in-frame ones, with some missing. The sample consists of about 220,000 clones, around 82% of them appearing once. The sequenced sample was peripheral blood. The receptors originated from a woman aged 80 or over with acute or convalescent COVID-19.

The chain recombines TRBV4-2 with TRBJ1-2, with a weak D call TRBD1 (5 bases). Germline values: CDR1 LGHNA, CDR2 YNFKEQ. This CDR3 has 16 amino acids. V was pared by 0 bases and J by 4 bases, with 15 bases between. The CDR3 is CASSQDTAGPGYGYTF. CDR3 nucleotide sequence: TGTGCCAGCAGCCAAGACACGGCGGGACCGGGCTATGGCTACACCTTC.

V and J are TRBV6-5 and TRBJ1-1, with TRBD1 as a possible D gene (5 bases). The CDR3 contains 13 residues. Germline V gene lookup returns CDR1 MNHEY and CDR2 SVGAGI. V lost 2 bases to trimming and J lost 11 bases, with 15 bases between them. The CDR3 DNA reads as TGTGCCAGCAGTTACGAGGCAGGGAATTCGGCTTTCTTT. This sequence encodes CASSYEAGNSAFF.

The rearrangement uses TRBV5-6 and TRBJ2-4, with D perhaps matching TRBD2 (7 bases). CDR3 length: 15 residues. V was trimmed by 4 bases and J by 12 bases, leaving 23 bases between them. CDR1 is SGHDT, CDR2 YYEEEE, per germline. The DNA of the CDR3 is TGTGCCAGCAGCACCGTAGCTGGGAGGGGGTCGGATCAGTACTTC. It encodes CASSTVAGRGSDQYF.

The gene calls are TRBV12-5 and TRBJ2-3, with D possibly matching TRBD2 (6 bases). The length of the CDR3 is 17 residues. Trimming left V 0 bases short and J 1 base short, with 14 bases between. Looked up from germline, CDR1 is LGHNT and CDR2 is FRNRAP. CDR3 nucleotide sequence: TGTGCTAGTGGTTTGGTGTATGTGGGGAGGCGCACAGATACGCAGTATTTT. Protein sequence: CASGLVYVGRRTDTQYF.

The V gene is TRBV7-2, the J gene TRBJ1-6; no clear D. The CDR3 has 18 amino acids. Trimming took 2 bases from V and 0 from J, leaving 14 bases between them. Germline CDR1 SGHTA, CDR2 FQGNSA. The CDR3 is CASSLRAVGSSYNSPLHF. The DNA of the CDR3 is TGTGCCAGCAGCTTACGGGCAGTTGGGAGCTCCTATAATTCACCCCTCCACTTT.

The chain combines TRBV27 with TRBJ2-7; tentative D call: TRBD1 (6 bases). This CDR3 comprises 14 residues. Trimming removed 6 bases from V and 2 bases from J, with 14 bases in between. Per germline, CDR1 MNHEY and CDR2 SMNVEV (reference sequence). The CDR3 loop reads CASSPGTPPYEQYF. In DNA form, the CDR3 reads TGTGCCAGCAGCCCCGGGACACCTCCCTACGAGCAGTACTTC.

This clone was counted a single time. J is TRBJ1-5 and V is TRBV30, with 7 bases matching TRBD1. CDR3 length: 14 residues. Germline loops: CDR1 GTSNPN, CDR2 SVGIG (reference sequence). Trimming took 2 bases from V and 5 from J; bases not matched to a gene: 6. CDR3: CAWSQGGAYQPQHF. The CDR3 coding sequence is TGTGCCTGGAGTCAAGGGGGCGCGTATCAGCCCCAGCATTTT. Looking up the rest from reference TRBV30 and TRBJ1-5 gives the full variable domain: SQTIHQWPATLVQPVGSPLSLECTVEGTSNPNLYWYRQAAGRGLQLLFYSVGIGQISSEVPQNLSASRPQDRQFILSSKKLLLSDSGFYLCAWSQGGAYQPQHFGDGTRLSIL.

This chain connects TRBV12-3 or TRBV12-4 to TRBJ2-1; D not certain. Trimming took off 4 bases at V and 9 bases at J, with 10 bases between the two ends. This CDR3 contains 12 residues. In nucleotides, the CDR3 is TGTGCCAGCAGTTCGAGCCGTGTTGAGCAGTTCTTC. Residues: CASSSSRVEQFF.

This clone has only one observation. The chain carries TRBV7-8 and TRBJ2-7; possibly TRBD1 for D (6 bases). The CDR3 has 16 residues. Looked up from germline, CDR1 is SGHVS and CDR2 is FQNEAQ. V lost 2 bases and J 2 bases, leaving 16 bases between the germline ends. The CDR3 reads CASSLPSRQAPYEQYF. DNA for the CDR3: TGTGCCAGCAGCTTACCCTCTCGACAGGCCCCCTACGAGCAGTACTTC.

The genes are TRBV19 and TRBJ2-1; unclear D gene. This CDR3 spans 12 amino acids. Germline lookup yields CDR1 LNHDA and CDR2 SQIVND (reference sequence). With 3 bases removed from V and 9 bases from J, the gap between germline ends came to 9 bases. This chain's CDR3 is CASSMSMVEQFF. CDR3 sequence (DNA): TGTGCCAGTAGTATGTCTATGGTTGAGCAGTTCTTC.

The chain uses TRBV5-5 and TRBJ1-1, with D possibly TRBD1 on 5 matching bases. The germline CDR1 and CDR2 sequences are SGHKS and YYEKEE (reference sequence). The CDR3 runs 16 residues. Trimming pared 6 bases from V and 4 bases from J, leaving 22 bases between. Written as DNA, the CDR3 is TGTGCCAGCACCCTGGTTTCTACTACAAGGGGCACTGAAGCTTTCTTT. This codes for CASTLVSTTRGTEAFF.